These 7 T cell receptor beta chains were sequenced from one sample in a study of blood T cell repertoires in COVID-19. The table came from immunoSEQ multiplex PCR; TCRdb's copy has only in-frame clones and leaves some out. Of fewer than 45,000 clones listed, 80% to 90% are singletons. The sequencing sample was made of peripheral blood. Source of these receptors: a woman aged 40 to 50 with acute or convalescent COVID-19.

This clone turned up a few times. The chain has TRBV9 and TRBJ2-7, with a possible D match to TRBD1 (6 bases). This CDR3 is 17 amino acids long. Germline values: CDR1 SGDLS, CDR2 YYNGEE. Deletions cut 4 bases from V and 1 base from J, with 21 bases between. The CDR3 sequence: CASSPSPRGTPSYEQYF. The CDR3 nucleotides are TGTGCCAGCAGCCCATCCCCGAGGGGGACCCCTTCCTACGAGCAGTACTTC.

The chain combines TRBV4-3 with TRBJ2-2, with a tentative D call TRBD1 (5 bases). V was clipped by 0 bases and J by 5 bases, with 10 bases between them. The CDR3 length is 15 residues. The V gene's germline CDR1 is LGHNA and CDR2 YSLEER. CDR3 amino acids: CASSQDKGWTGELFF. In nucleotides, the CDR3 is TGCGCCAGCAGCCAAGATAAGGGGTGGACCGGGGAGCTGTTTTTT.

This sequence joins TRBV7-9 and TRBJ1-1; the match to TRBD1 covers 8 bases. The J segment lost 5 bases and the V segment lost 5 bases, leaving 4 bases of the junction unmatched. This CDR3 region has 13 residues. CDR1 SEHNR and CDR2 FQNEAQ come from the germline V gene (reference sequence). The CDR3 loop reads CASSAWTGTEAFF. The CDR3 DNA is TGTGCCAGCAGCGCTTGGACAGGGACTGAAGCTTTCTTT.

The chain joins TRBV13 to TRBJ2-1; 12 bases are a match to TRBD2. Germline V gene sequence: CDR1 PRHDT, CDR2 FYEKMQ (reference sequence). V was clipped by 2 bases and J by 3 bases; unmatched bases: 11. The CDR3 sequence is 19 residues long. This chain's CDR3 is CASSLTASGRAPGYNEQFF. CDR3 bases: TGTGCCAGCAGCTTAACGGCTAGCGGGAGGGCCCCGGGCTACAATGAGCAGTTCTTC.

This chain joins TRBV4-3 and TRBJ2-7, with 8 bases matching TRBD1. The J segment lost 1 base and the V segment lost 4 bases, leaving 9 bases of the junction unmatched. CDR1 is LGHNA and CDR2 is YSLEER in the germline V gene. CDR3 size: 16 residues. The CDR3 region is CASSPNDRGTSYEQYF. In DNA, the CDR3 is TGCGCCAGCAGCCCAAATGACAGGGGAACTTCCTACGAGCAGTACTTC.

The rearrangement links TRBV6-2 or TRBV6-3 to TRBJ1-1, with a tentative D call TRBD1 (5 bases). V was pared by 4 bases and J by 6 bases, with 21 bases between. CDR3 length: 16 residues. Germline-derived CDR1 and CDR2 are MNHEY and SVGEGT. CDR3 sequence reads: CASSSRTGEKLAEAFF. In nucleotides, the CDR3 is TGTGCCAGCAGTTCCCGGACGGGGGAGAAGTTAGCTGAAGCTTTCTTT.

The gene calls are TRBV18 and TRBJ1-1, with TRBD1 matching 7 bases. The CDR3 loop spans 15 amino acids. Germline assignment: CDR1 KGHSH and CDR2 LQKENI. The V gene end was trimmed by 3 bases and the J gene end by 3 bases; junction bases not matched to a gene: 7. The chain's CDR3 is CASSPRGDSYTEAFF. The CDR3 nucleotides read TGTGCCAGCTCACCCCGTGGGGACAGTTACACTGAAGCTTTCTTT.